This T cell receptor beta chain comes out of a study of blood T cells in healthy people across ages. Points from the study as a whole: In long-lived donors, naive CD4+ cell counts and diversity exceeded those of aged donors. CMV status of donors was unknown, possibly confounding expanded clonotype changes.

PBMCs were isolated at a quantity of at least 6.5 million per sample. On this clonotype itself: Its antigen is as yet unknown.

The V end was cut by 2 bases, the J end by 4 bases, with 5 bases between. The germline V gene encodes CDR1 MNHNS and CDR2 SASEGT. This CDR3 region has 12 residues. Primed by a sample-barcoded 5' primer and a J-beta primer mix, a second PCR proceeded for about 6 to 12 cycles. Via MiXCR, TCRdb re-called the 5' RACE reads, giving one row per CDR3 protein. The table lists about 1.5 million distinct CDR3 sequences, around two fifths of them singletons, with 7.9% in the top ten. The material sequenced was blood. The sequence derives from a young woman in good health. The gene calls are TRBV6-1 and TRBJ1-1; no reliable D call. CDR3 bases: TGTGCCAGCAGTGAATGGGTCACTGAAGCTTTCTTT. This translates into CASSEWVTEAFF.